The clone carrying this T cell receptor beta chain was counted a single time. This specimen comes from a study of control samples from healthy donors and cancer patients. Method: immunoSEQ multiplex PCR; TCRdb's copy keeps in-frame clones and lacks some. Of around 30,000 clones in the sample, roughly 94% are singletons; the top ten hold around 6.3%. V dropped 9 bases and J dropped 9; count of bases not matched to a gene: 4. Per the germline V gene, CDR1 is LNHDA and CDR2 is SQIVND (reference sequence). The CDR3 extends over 13 amino acids. This TCR derives from a man in his fifties or sixties in good health. The sequencing sample was made of blood. The chain carries TRBV19 and TRBJ2-1; the match to TRBD2 covers 14 bases. This CDR3 reads CASSGLAGVEQFF. DNA for the CDR3: TGTGCCAGCTCGGGACTAGCGGGGGTTGAGCAGTTCTTC.